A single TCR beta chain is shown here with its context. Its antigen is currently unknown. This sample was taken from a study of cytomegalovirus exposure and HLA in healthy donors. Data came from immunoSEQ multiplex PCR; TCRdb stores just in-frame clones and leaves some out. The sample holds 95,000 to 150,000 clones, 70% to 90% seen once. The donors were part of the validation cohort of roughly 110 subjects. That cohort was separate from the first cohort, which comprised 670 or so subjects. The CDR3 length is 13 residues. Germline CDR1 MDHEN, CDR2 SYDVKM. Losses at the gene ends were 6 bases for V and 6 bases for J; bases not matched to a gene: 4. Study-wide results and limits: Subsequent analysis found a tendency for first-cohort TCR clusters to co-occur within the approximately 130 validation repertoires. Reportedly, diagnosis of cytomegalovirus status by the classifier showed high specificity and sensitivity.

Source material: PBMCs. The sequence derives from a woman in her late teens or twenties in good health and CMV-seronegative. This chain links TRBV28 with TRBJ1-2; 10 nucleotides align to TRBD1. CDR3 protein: CASRTGGEDGYTF. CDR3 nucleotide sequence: TGTGCCAGCAGGACAGGGGGCGAGGATGGCTACACCTTC.